This T cell receptor (beta chain) was identified during a study of T cell responses to AZD1222 COVID-19 vaccine. The assay was immunoSEQ multiplex PCR, and TCRdb's table has in-frame clones only and misses some. In the table there are under 170,000 clones, 75% to 95% of which are singletons. V was cut by 4 bases and J by 6 bases, with 19 bases left in between. CDR1 is SGHDN, CDR2 FVKESK, per germline. The CDR3 is 17 amino acids. This material consisted of peripheral blood, taken 28 days after the second AZD1222 dose. This clonotype originated in an adult who received the AZD1222 COVID-19 vaccine. This chain links TRBV14 with TRBJ1-6, with a weak D call TRBD1 (5 bases). The CDR3 loop reads CASSPLGQGRGNSPLHF. CDR3 coding DNA: TGTGCCAGCAGCCCCCTTGGGCAGGGTAGGGGTAATTCACCCCTCCACTTT. Drawing the rest from reference TRBV14 and TRBJ1-6, the complete variable domain is EAGVTQFPSHSVIEKGQTVTLRCDPISGHDNLYWYRRVMGKEIKFLLHFVKESKQDESGMPNNRFLAERTGGTYSTLKVQPAELEDSGVYFCASSPLGQGRGNSPLHFGNGTRLTVT.